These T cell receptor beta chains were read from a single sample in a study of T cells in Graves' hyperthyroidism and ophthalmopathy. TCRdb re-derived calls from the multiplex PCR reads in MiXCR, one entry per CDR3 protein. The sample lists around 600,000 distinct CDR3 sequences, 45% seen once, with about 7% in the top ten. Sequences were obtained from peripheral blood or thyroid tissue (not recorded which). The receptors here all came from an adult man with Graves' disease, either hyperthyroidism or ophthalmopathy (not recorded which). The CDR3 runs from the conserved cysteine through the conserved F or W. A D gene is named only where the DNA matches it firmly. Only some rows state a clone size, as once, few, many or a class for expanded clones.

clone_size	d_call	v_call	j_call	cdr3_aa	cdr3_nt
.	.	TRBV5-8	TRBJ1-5	CASSQAGSQPQHF	TGTGCCAGCAGCCAAGCTGGCTCTCAGCCCCAGCATTTT
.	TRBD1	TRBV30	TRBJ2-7	CAWSVKGAGYEQYF	TGTGCCTGGAGTGTCAAGGGGGCGGGCTACGAGCAGTACTTC
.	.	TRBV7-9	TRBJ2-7	CASSQEDYEQYF	TGTGCCAGCAGCCAAGAAGACTACGAGCAGTACTTC
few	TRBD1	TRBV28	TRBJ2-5	CASTRTGGGETQYF	TGTGCCAGCACCCGGACAGGGGGCGGGGAGACCCAGTACTTC
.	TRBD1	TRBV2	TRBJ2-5	CAPGGTGLETQYF	TGTGCCCCCGGCGGGACAGGCCTAGAGACCCAGTACTTC
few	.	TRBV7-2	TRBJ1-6	CASSSGRPNSPLHF	TGTGCCAGCAGCTCCGGACGGCCCAATTCACCCCTCCACTTT
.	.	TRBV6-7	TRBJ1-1	CASGSTEAFF	TGTGCCAGCGGTAGCACTGAAGCTTTCTTT
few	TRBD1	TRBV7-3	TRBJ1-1	CASSLTLDRPGRTEAFF	TGTGCCAGCAGCTTAACCCTGGACAGGCCTGGGAGGACTGAAGCTTTCTTT
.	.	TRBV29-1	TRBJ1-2	CSVDPLVAYGYTF	TGCAGCGTTGACCCCTTGGTAGCCTATGGCTACACCTTC
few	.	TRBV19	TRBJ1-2	CASSIDYGGDNYGYTF	TGTGCCAGTAGTATAGATTATGGCGGGGACAACTATGGCTACACCTTC
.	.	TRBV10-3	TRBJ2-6	CAISGLGWETSGANVLTF	TGTGCCATCAGTGGGTTGGGGTGGGAAACGTCTGGGGCCAACGTCCTGACTTTC
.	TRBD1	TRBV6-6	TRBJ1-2	CASSYSTGKTPTF	TGTGCCAGCAGTTACTCGACAGGGAAGACCCCAACCTTC
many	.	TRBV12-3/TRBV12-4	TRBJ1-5	CASSSSQPNQPQHF	TGTGCCAGCAGTTCCAGCCAGCCAAATCAGCCCCAGCATTTT
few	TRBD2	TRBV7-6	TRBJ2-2	CASRSRLAGTGELFF	TGTGCCAGCAGATCCCGACTAGCGGGCACCGGGGAGCTGTTTTTT
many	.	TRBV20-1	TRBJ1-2	CSAKIREGYTF	TGCAGTGCCAAAATACGTGAAGGCTACACCTTC
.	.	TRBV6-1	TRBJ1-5	CASSRQAHQPQHF	TGTGCCAGCAGCCGGCAGGCACATCAGCCCCAGCATTTT
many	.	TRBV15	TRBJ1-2	CATSSGAGGYTF	TGTGCCACCAGCAGTGGGGCAGGTGGCTACACCTTC
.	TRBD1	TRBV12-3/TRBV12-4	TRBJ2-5	CASIHARGTGGRETQYF	TGTGCCAGCATCCACGCGAGGGGGACAGGCGGTAGAGAGACCCAGTACTTC
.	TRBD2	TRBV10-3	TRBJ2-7	CAISASGLIHEQYF	TGTGCCATCAGTGCTAGCGGGCTAATCCACGAGCAGTACTTC
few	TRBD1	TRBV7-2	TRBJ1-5	CASSLTGVYSNQPQHF	TGTGCCAGCAGCTTGACAGGGGTATATAGCAATCAGCCCCAGCATTTT
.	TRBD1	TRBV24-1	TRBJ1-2	CATSVARGQELNYGYTF	TGTGCCACCAGCGTTGCCCGTGGACAGGAGCTAAACTATGGCTACACCTTC
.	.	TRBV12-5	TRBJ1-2	CASGLGGGTTPYGYTF	TGTGCTAGTGGTTTAGGCGGTGGGACGACCCCCTATGGCTACACCTTC
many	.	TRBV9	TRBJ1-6	CASSVDRQDNSPLHF	TGTGCCAGCAGCGTAGATAGACAAGATAATTCACCCCTCCACTTT
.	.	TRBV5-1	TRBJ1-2	CASSLSAGSTNYGYTF	TGCGCCAGCAGCTTGTCCGCCGGCTCCACTAACTATGGCTACACCTTC
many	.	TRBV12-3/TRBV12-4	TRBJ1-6	CASSPMGRRNSPLHF	TGTGCCAGCAGTCCCATGGGGCGGCGGAATTCACCCCTCCACTTT
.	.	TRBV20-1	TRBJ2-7	CSASFSDEQYF	TGCAGTGCTAGTTTTAGCGACGAGCAGTACTTC
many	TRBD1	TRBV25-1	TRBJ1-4	CASSDPGQAEKLFF	TGTGCCAGCAGTGACCCGGGACAGGCAGAAAAACTGTTTTTT
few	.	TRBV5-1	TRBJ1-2	CASSLREMDYGYTF	TGCGCCAGCAGCTTAAGGGAAATGGACTATGGCTACACCTTC
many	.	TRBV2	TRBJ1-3	CASGAISGNTIYF	TGTGCCAGCGGTGCAATCTCTGGAAACACCATATATTTT
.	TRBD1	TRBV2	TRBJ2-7	CASSEYRGIYEQYF	TGTGCCAGCAGTGAATACAGGGGGATATACGAGCAGTACTTC
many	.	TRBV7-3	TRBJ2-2	CASSPTRDGELFF	TGTGCCAGCAGCCCTACGCGGGACGGGGAGCTGTTTTTT
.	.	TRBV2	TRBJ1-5	CASRFSGDHQPQHF	TGTGCCAGCAGATTCAGTGGGGATCATCAGCCCCAGCATTTT
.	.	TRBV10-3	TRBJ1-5	CAISGDQPQHF	TGTGCCATCAGTGGCGATCAGCCCCAGCATTTT
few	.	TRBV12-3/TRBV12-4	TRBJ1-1	CASTVIPVSHTEAFF	TGTGCCAGCACCGTAATACCTGTTTCACACACTGAAGCTTTCTTT
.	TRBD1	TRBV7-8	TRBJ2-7	CASSLATRGGETGGRNEQYF	TGTGCCAGCAGCTTAGCGACTAGGGGGGGGGAGACAGGGGGCCGAAACGAGCAGTACTTC
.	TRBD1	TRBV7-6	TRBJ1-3	CASSQTGRGNTIYF	TGTGCCAGCAGTCAGACAGGGAGGGGAAACACCATATATTTT
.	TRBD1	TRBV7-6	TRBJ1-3	CASSWKGQGENGNTIYF	TGTGCCAGCAGTTGGAAGGGACAGGGGGAAAATGGAAACACCATATATTTT
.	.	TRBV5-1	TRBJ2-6	CASSSETGANVLTF	TGCGCCAGCAGCTCGGAGACAGGGGCCAACGTCCTGACTTTC